The 19 T cell receptor beta chains in this list originate from one sample, sequenced in a study of T cells in localized non-small cell lung cancer. Data came from immunoSEQ multiplex PCR; TCRdb stores just in-frame clones and leaves some out. The sample lists tens of thousands of clones; around 90% were seen once. This specimen was peripheral blood, taken before any cancer treatment. These receptors originate from a woman aged 35-75 years with stage I lung adenocarcinoma.

The chain is built from TRBV28 and TRBJ2-1; TRBD2 matches at 13 bases. The CDR3 spans 15 residues. Germline V CDR1 and CDR2: MDHEN, SYDVKM. V shed 4 bases and J 8 bases; nucleotides not matched to a gene: 5. CDR3 sequence reads: CASSSGLAGFDEQFF. Written as DNA, the CDR3 is TGTGCCAGCAGTTCGGGACTAGCGGGATTTGATGAGCAGTTCTTC.

A note on this clone: The identical CDR3 is also encoded by other nucleotide sequences in the sample. This chain uses TRBV10-3 with TRBJ1-1; the match to TRBD1 covers 9 bases. Germline V lookup: CDR1 ENHRY, CDR2 SYGVKD. With 0 bases clipped from V and 5 bases from J, the junction kept 10 bases outside the gene matches. The CDR3 has 17 residues. CDR3 nucleotide sequence: TGTGCCATCAGTGAGTCCTCCGGGACAGGGCTTTGGACTGAAGCTTTCTTT. It specifies CAISESSGTGLWTEAFF.

The chain couples TRBV29-1 to TRBJ1-2; D is possibly TRBD1 (6 bases). Trimming left V 3 bases short and J 6 bases short, with 17 bases between. Germline assignment: CDR1 SQVTM and CDR2 ANQGSEA. The CDR3 consists of 14 residues. The CDR3, as DNA: TGCAGCGTTGACCGCAGGGGCGCTGAGAATGGCTACACCTTC. This gives the protein CSVDRRGAENGYTF. Based on the CDR3 plus reference TRBV29-1 and TRBJ1-2, the full variable domain is SAVISQKPSRDICQRGTSLTIQCQVDSQVTMMFWYRQQPGQSLTLIATANQGSEATYESGFVIDKFPISRPNLTFSTLTVSNMSPEDSSIYLCSVDRRGAENGYTFGSGTRLTVV.

CDR3: CALEIGDSPLHF. CDR3 DNA sequence: TGTGCCCTAGAGATAGGGGATTCACCCCTCCACTTT. V usage is TRBV19 and J usage is TRBJ1-6, with D tentatively TRBD1 (5 bases). Germline-derived CDR1 and CDR2 are LNHDA and SQIVND (reference sequence). V lost 11 bases and J lost 8, with 13 bases in between. The CDR3 contains 12 residues.

The chain links TRBV21-1 to TRBJ1-2; the listed D gene, TRBD1, was not tested against the DNA. TRBV21-1 is shown as a pseudogene. This CDR3 comprises 14 residues. The CDR3 region has the DNA TGTGCCAGCAGCAGGGGCAGGCCTACCTATGGCTACACCTTC. It encodes CASSRGRPTYGYTF.

The rearrangement joins TRBV2 to TRBJ1-2; tentatively, D is TRBD1 (6 bases). Trimming cost V 4 bases and J 5 bases, with 17 bases left between them. The CDR3 sequence is 15 residues long. Germline V gene sequence: CDR1 SNHLY, CDR2 FYNNEI. The CDR3 loop is CASSGDRPSPYGYTF. CDR3 in DNA: TGTGCCAGCAGTGGTGACAGGCCCAGCCCTTATGGCTACACCTTC.

The gene calls are TRBV27 and TRBJ2-1, with 10 bases identical to TRBD2. The germline V gene encodes CDR1 MNHEY and CDR2 SMNVEV (reference sequence). The ends lost 7 bases at V and 4 bases at J; junction bases unmatched: 13. This CDR3 comprises 17 residues. The CDR3 loop reads CASTQTDLGLAYNEQFF. In DNA, the CDR3 is TGTGCCAGCACCCAAACGGACTTGGGACTAGCGTACAATGAGCAGTTCTTC.

This chain connects TRBV20-1 to TRBJ2-7, with D possibly being TRBD1 (6 bases). The CDR3 loop spans 11 amino acids. Germline-derived CDR1 and CDR2 are DFQATT and SNEGSKA (reference sequence). Trimming stripped 6 bases from V and 2 bases from J, with 8 bases between. The CDR3 region has the DNA TGCAGTGCAGGGGACACCTACGAGCAGTACTTC. It translates to CSAGDTYEQYF.

The chain combines TRBV29-1 with TRBJ2-7, with 14 bases identical to TRBD2. The CDR3 loop spans 16 amino acids. Germline V gene data show CDR1 as SQVTM and CDR2 as ANQGSEA. Unmatched junction bases numbered 8, after V lost 4 bases and J lost 3 bases. The CDR3 nucleotides read TGCAGCGTTGCGGGACTAGCGGGAGATTGGGGCTACGAGCAGTACTTC. Translated, it gives CSVAGLAGDWGYEQYF.

This chain connects TRBV19 to TRBJ2-7; tentative D call: TRBD1 (6 bases). The CDR3 is 13 residues long. CDR1 is LNHDA, CDR2 SQIVND, per germline (reference sequence). V shed 5 bases and J shed 3 bases, with 11 bases lying between them. CDR3 in amino acids: CASSLTGFYEQYF. CDR3 in DNA: TGTGCCAGTAGTCTAACAGGGTTCTACGAGCAGTACTTC.

This chain joins TRBV29-1 and TRBJ1-2; 10 bases match TRBD1. Germline V CDR1 and CDR2: SQVTM, ANQGSEA. This CDR3 spans 13 amino acids. CDR3 residues: CTTGTGADYGYTF. The CDR3 DNA reads TGCACCACCGGGACAGGGGCAGACTATGGCTACACCTTC. Supplemented by reference TRBV29-1 and TRBJ1-2, the full variable domain reads SAVISQKPSRDICQRGTSLTIQCQVDSQVTMMFWYRQQPGQSLTLIATANQGSEATYESGFVIDKFPISRPNLTFSTLTVSNMSPEDSSIYLCTTGTGADYGYTFGSGTRLTVV.

The chain uses TRBV29-1 and TRBJ2-3, with D possibly matching TRBD1 (5 bases). Trimming pared 3 bases from V and 5 bases from J, leaving 15 bases between. This CDR3 comprises 14 residues. CDR1 and CDR2 (germline): SQVTM, ANQGSEA. The CDR3 spells CSVDGQGGLDTQYF. The CDR3 region has the DNA TGCAGCGTTGATGGTCAGGGTGGTTTAGATACGCAGTATTTT.

The chain uses TRBV30 and TRBJ1-5, with D unclear. The germline CDR1 and CDR2 sequences are GTSNPN and SVGIG (reference sequence). Between the trimmed V and J ends, which lost 1 base and 10 bases, there was a span of 14 bases. The length of the CDR3 is 13 residues. CDR3 nucleotide sequence: TGTGCCTGGAGTGGCCGGGAGGTCGGTCCCCAGCATTTT. It specifies CAWSGREVGPQHF.

Concerning this clone itself: The junction differs from germline at one of its ends, possibly a read error. The gene calls are TRBV6-5 and TRBJ2-7; perhaps TRBD1 as D (5 bases). In germline, CDR1 is MNHEY, CDR2 SVGAGI. The CDR3 spans 14 residues. In DNA, the CDR3 is TGTGTCAGCACCTGGACATCAGGGACCTACGAGCAGTACTTC. Protein: CVSTWTSGTYEQYF.

This chain connects TRBV5-8 to TRBJ2-7, with 12 bases fitting TRBD1. The V gene end was trimmed by 2 bases and the J gene end by 5 bases; junction bases not matched to a gene: 5. Germline V lookup: CDR1 SGHTS, CDR2 YDEGEE. This CDR3 has 15 residues. CDR3 in DNA: TGTGCCAGCAGCTTCCGGGACAGGGGGCTTCACGAGCAGTACTTC. Its translation is CASSFRDRGLHEQYF.

J is TRBJ2-7 and V is TRBV5-5; the D gene is possibly TRBD2 (6 bases). Trimming removed 3 bases from V and 0 bases from J, with 16 bases in between. Germline lookup yields CDR1 SGHKS and CDR2 YYEKEE (reference sequence). The CDR3 length is 16 residues. The CDR3 protein is CASSSTGTALSYEQYF. CDR3 nucleotide sequence: TGTGCCAGCAGCTCTACCGGGACTGCTCTCTCCTACGAGCAGTACTTC.

This clone has just a few counts. CDR3 loop: CASSKGLNEGPLGAYNEQFF. The CDR3 DNA sequence: TGTGCCAGCAGCAAAGGCCTAAACGAGGGTCCCCTAGGGGCCTACAATGAGCAGTTCTTC. The V gene is TRBV21-1, the J gene TRBJ2-1. TRBV21-1 is a recognized pseudogene. The length of the CDR3 is 20 residues.

The rearrangement uses TRBV28 and TRBJ1-2; D unclear. The CDR3 loop spans 12 amino acids. Germline V lookup: CDR1 MDHEN, CDR2 SYDVKM. The germline V and J ends were trimmed by 7 bases and 8 bases, with 14 bases remaining between them. The CDR3 loop is CASIRSPRGYTF. Here the CDR3 DNA reads TGTGCCAGCATCAGGAGCCCTAGAGGCTACACCTTC.

V usage is TRBV29-1 and J usage is TRBJ2-1; TRBD2 agrees at 7 bases. V dropped 0 bases and J dropped 0; count of bases not matched to a gene: 11. The CDR3 extends over 18 amino acids. The germline CDR1 and CDR2 sequences are SQVTM and ANQGSEA. The CDR3 is CSVEDPRSGESSYNEQFF. The CDR3, as DNA: TGCAGCGTTGAAGATCCGCGGAGCGGGGAGAGCTCCTACAATGAGCAGTTCTTC.